These 9 T cell receptor beta chains were all obtained from the same sample, sequenced in a study of human T cells and chemical hapten exposure. Each CDR3 protein gets one entry after TCRdb re-called the RACE reads with MiXCR. The sample holds 130,000 or so distinct CDR3 sequences, roughly 12% seen once. The sample's time point: patch test 3, about 24 weeks after DPC sensitization. Treatment reported: therapeutic diphenylcyclopropenone sensitization with weekly scalp DPC. This sample comprised whole blood, obtained in connection with sensitization to the hapten diphenylcyclopropenone (DPC). These TCRs come from a woman in her forties or fifties with alopecia areata. Some clones in this sample may be carry-over from other donors' samples.

This clonotype was recorded at least ten times. The chain combines TRBV3-1 with TRBJ2-2, with D perhaps TRBD2 (5 bases). This CDR3 has 16 residues. With 1 base removed from V and 4 bases from J, the gap between germline ends came to 13 bases. Germline CDR1 is LGHDT and CDR2 is YNNKEL (reference sequence). Here the CDR3 reads CASSQVLGGGTGELFF. CDR3 sequence (DNA): TGTGCCAGCAGCCAAGTTCTAGGAGGTGGCACCGGGGAGCTGTTTTTT.

The DNA of the CDR3 is TGCGCCAGCAGCCCTAGGACTAGCGGGGGGGCCGAAAAGACCCAGTACTTC. Protein product: CASSPRTSGGAEKTQYF. This chain joins TRBV5-1 and TRBJ2-5; 15 bases map to TRBD2. Germline V gene sequence: CDR1 SGHRS, CDR2 YFSETQ. There are 17 residues in the CDR3. V was clipped by 4 bases and J by 6 bases; unmatched bases: 10.

Points on this clonotype: One junction end disagrees with the germline gene, perhaps due to a read error. The chain couples TRBV7-9 to TRBJ2-5, with a tentative D call TRBD1 (6 bases). Germline V gene data show CDR1 as SEHNR and CDR2 as FQNEAQ (reference sequence). The CDR3 contains 8 residues. The CDR3 DNA reads TGTGCCAGCAGCCGAGACAGGTTC. As protein: CASSRDRF.

This clonotype was found a few times. The chain uses TRBV28 and TRBJ2-4; TRBD2 might be the D (6 bases). CDR1 and CDR2 from the germline V gene are MDHEN and SYDVKM. The length of the CDR3 is 15 residues. The germline V and J ends were trimmed by 4 bases and 0 bases, with 10 bases remaining between them. CDR3 sequence reads: CASSWDSLAKNIQYF. The DNA of the CDR3 is TGTGCCAGCAGTTGGGACTCCCTAGCCAAAAACATTCAGTACTTC.

J is TRBJ1-5 and V is TRBV10-3, with unresolved D. The CDR3 consists of 15 residues. Trimming pared 0 bases from V and 9 bases from J, leaving 15 bases between. CDR1 and CDR2 (germline): ENHRY, SYGVKD. This chain's CDR3 is CAISESGSEGMPQHF. The CDR3 DNA reads TGTGCCATCAGTGAGTCAGGGTCTGAGGGCATGCCCCAGCATTTT.

The chain combines TRBV12-3 or TRBV12-4 with TRBJ1-1; 7 bases fit TRBD1. V lost 4 bases to trimming and J lost 3 bases; unmatched junction nucleotides: 14. The CDR3 consists of 17 residues. CDR3 nucleotide sequence: TGTGCCAGCAGTTCGGCGCAGACAGGGAGGTTGGACACTGAAGCTTTCTTT. It translates to CASSSAQTGRLDTEAFF.

The rearrangement uses TRBV30 and TRBJ2-7; weak D call: TRBD1 (6 bases). In germline, CDR1 is GTSNPN, CDR2 SVGIG (reference sequence). Trimming removed 0 bases at V and 3 bases at J, with 6 bases between. The CDR3 spans 12 residues. CDR3 DNA: TGTGCCTGGAGTGTACAGGGCTACGAGCAGTACTTC. Encoded protein: CAWSVQGYEQYF.

The table lists this clonotype with a few counts. The chain employs TRBV6-5 and TRBJ1-4; a possible D gene is TRBD1 (5 bases). Trimming took 3 bases from V and 10 from J, leaving 15 bases between them. CDR3 length: 14 amino acids. Germline CDR1 reads MNHEY; CDR2 reads SVGAGI. The DNA for the CDR3 is TGTGCCAGCAGTTATGAGGGGAACCGGGGAAAACTGTTTTTT. This codes for CASSYEGNRGKLFF.

The chain links TRBV12-3 or TRBV12-4 to TRBJ2-7; D is ambiguous. V was pared by 6 bases and J by 6 bases, with 12 bases between. The CDR3 contains 12 residues. Here the CDR3 DNA reads TGTGCCAGCAGAGGGCCCTTGGCCGAGCAGTACTTC. This sequence encodes CASRGPLAEQYF.